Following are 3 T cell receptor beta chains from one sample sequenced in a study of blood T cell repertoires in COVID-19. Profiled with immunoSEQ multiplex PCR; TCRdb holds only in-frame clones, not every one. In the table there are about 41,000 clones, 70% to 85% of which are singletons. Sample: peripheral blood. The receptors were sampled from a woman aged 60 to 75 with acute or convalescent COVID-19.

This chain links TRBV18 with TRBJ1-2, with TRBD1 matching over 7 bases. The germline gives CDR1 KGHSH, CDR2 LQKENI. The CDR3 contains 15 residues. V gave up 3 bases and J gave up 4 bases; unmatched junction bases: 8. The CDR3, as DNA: TGTGCCAGCTCACCGGCGAGGACAGGCTCCTATGGCTACACCTTC. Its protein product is CASSPARTGSYGYTF.

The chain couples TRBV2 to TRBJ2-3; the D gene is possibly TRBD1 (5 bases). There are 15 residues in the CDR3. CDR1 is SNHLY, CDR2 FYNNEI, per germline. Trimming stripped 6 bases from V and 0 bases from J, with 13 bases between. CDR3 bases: TGTGCCAGCAGGGCTCAAGGGGTCAGCACAGATACGCAGTATTTT. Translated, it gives CASRAQGVSTDTQYF.

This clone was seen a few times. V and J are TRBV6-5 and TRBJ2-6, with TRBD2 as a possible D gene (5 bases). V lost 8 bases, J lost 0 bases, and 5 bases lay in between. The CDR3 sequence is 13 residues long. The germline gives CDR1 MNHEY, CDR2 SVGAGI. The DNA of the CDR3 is TGTGCCAGCCGGGGCTCTGGGGCCAACGTCCTGACTTTC. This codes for CASRGSGANVLTF.